This paragraph covers one T cell receptor (beta chain) sequence. This receptor's antigen is unknown. Base quality data are lacking; no much larger clone is found one base away. What this sample's time point label stands for: after hematopoietic stem cell transplant. PRAID was a condition in which autoinflammation came alongside prominent immunodeficiency. Before TRB sequencing, the T-cell subsets, namely conventional T cells, CD8+ T cells, regulatory T cells, and T follicular helper cells, were sorted. Libraries came from the immunoSEQ multiplex PCR assay. Processing in the source paper ran as follows. Shannon entropy, which takes clonal size distribution into account, was used to quantify repertoire diversity. Clonotype distribution inequality was measured with the Gini-Simpson index (Simpson_1-D). TCRdb took this table from immuneACCESS and kept in-frame rearrangements with V and J called. Such tables lack part of the clones; where checked against another copy, unresolved V genes explain under half of the gap, and the rest is unexplained. Clone size and V and J calls were adopted from that table, with D and trimming inferred from the DNA. In all, the sample holds approximately 65,000 clones, and roughly 91% of those were seen once. The ten largest account for 0.6% to 0.8% of the sample.

This sample is drawn from a study of stem cell transplantation in POMP-related autoinflammatory disease (dated by TCRdb to the early 2020s). In terms of the full investigation: According to the study's hypothesis, the TRB repertoire gets skewed because defective thymoproteasomes impair MHC class I-dependent CD8+ T-cell differentiation and positive selection. Before transplant, patients showed CD4+ naive T-cell skewing, low CD8+ T-cell proportions, and reduced T-cell cytokine secretion. The effect of POMP deficiency on T-cell receptor beta repertoire diversity and CDR3 characteristics was assessed by high-throughput TRB sequencing. Through one year post-transplant, neutrophils and platelets showed 100% donor engraftment on DNA chimerism analysis.

Spanning cysteine to phenylalanine, the CDR3 consists of 15 amino acids. Only the CDR3 DNA is retained, 45 bases long and in frame from the first base. Relative to germline, V is missing 7 bases and J is missing 7 bases, with 7 bases of the junction outside any gene match. CDR1 and CDR2 (SGHAT, FQNNGV) derive from the germline V gene. Results the study describes overall, beyond this receptor: A trend toward lower TRB diversity and higher clonality was observed in PRAID patients across all analyzed T-cell subsets. In PRAID patients, the trend toward increased clonality and lower diversity reached statistical significance only for regulatory T cells. A restricted number of unique TRB V-J gene pairings was observed in PRAID patients.

This sample comprised CD4+ T cells from PBMCs, obtained after stem cell transplantation. The sequence was obtained from a human patient with POMP-related autoinflammation and immune dysregulation (PRAID). After a transplant, some T cells may be of graft donor origin. The chain employs TRBV11-2 and TRBJ2-1; TRBD2 aligns with 13 central bases. The nucleotide sequence is TGTGCCAGCAAAGTAACTAGCGGGAGGGGAAATGAGCAGTTCTTC. The resulting protein is CASKVTSGRGNEQFF.